A selection of T cell receptor beta chains follows, all from one sample in a study of blood T cell repertoires in COVID-19. Produced via immunoSEQ multiplex PCR; TCRdb's table is partial and in-frame only. The table has roughly 220,000 clones, around nine tenths seen once. The sequenced material came from PBMCs or T cells enriched from blood (not recorded which). The receptors shown here come from a woman in her 50s with acute COVID-19. CDR3s include the opening cysteine and the closing phenylalanine or tryptophan. A D gene is named only where the DNA matches it firmly. Size tells how often a clone was seen (once, few, many) or the class of an expanded clone, and some rows leave it out.

.	TRBV19	TRBJ2-7	.	TGTGCCAGTAGTACCCCAGGGGATCTCTCCTACGAGCAGTACTTC	CASSTPGDLSYEQYF
.	TRBV27	TRBJ1-5	TRBD1	TGTGCCAGCAGTTTACGAGGGGGACAGGTCAATCAGCCCCAGCATTTT	CASSLRGGQVNQPQHF
.	TRBV7-2	TRBJ1-2	TRBD1	TGTGCCAGCAGCTCAGGGACAGCCTTCATCAGTAACTATGGCTACACCTTC	CASSSGTAFISNYGYTF
.	TRBV7-9	TRBJ2-3	TRBD2	TGTGCCAGCAGTCAAGTCGGCGGGAGCCCCTGGGATACGCAGTATTTT	CASSQVGGSPWDTQYF
.	TRBV19	TRBJ2-7	TRBD2	TGTGCCAGTACCCAGACGACTAGCGGGAGTTACGAGCAGTACTTC	CASTQTTSGSYEQYF
.	TRBV28	TRBJ1-1	.	TGTGCCAGCAGTCCTTTAGGGGTTGCGAACACTGAAGCTTTCTTT	CASSPLGVANTEAFF
.	TRBV5-8	TRBJ2-5	TRBD2	TGTGCCAGCAGTCCCCGAGCGGGAGGGCATCGAGAGACCCAGTACTTC	CASSPRAGGHRETQYF
.	TRBV9	TRBJ1-1	.	TGTGCCAGCAGTCCACAGGGTAAGAACACTGAAGCTTTCTTT	CASSPQGKNTEAFF
.	TRBV29-1	TRBJ2-7	TRBD1	TGCAGCGCCTTGGGACAGGGGGTTAGCGAGCAGTACTTC	CSALGQGVSEQYF
.	TRBV5-3	TRBJ1-2	.	TGTGCCAGAAGCCTCCCCGACAGCCACCCCTTGGTAAAGTATGGCTACACCTTC	CARSLPDSHPLVKYGYTF
.	TRBV5-4	TRBJ2-2	.	TGTGCCAGCAACCCAAATAGGAACACCGGGGAGCTGTTTTTT	CASNPNRNTGELFF
.	TRBV5-1	TRBJ2-7	.	TGCGCCAGCAGCTCTCCACCGACGGGAGAAGCTTGGTACGAGCAGTACTTC	CASSSPPTGEAWYEQYF
.	TRBV25-1	TRBJ1-1	.	TGTGCCAGCAGGAAGGGGTGGAACACTGAAGCTTTCTTT	CASRKGWNTEAFF
.	TRBV28	TRBJ2-3	TRBD1	TGTGCCACCCTTCTTTACAGGGGGCTAGGAACCGATACGCAGTATTTT	CATLLYRGLGTDTQYF
.	TRBV27	TRBJ2-7	TRBD1	TGTGCCAGCAGAGGGACAGGGGCGTACGAGCAGTACTTC	CASRGTGAYEQYF
.	TRBV5-4	TRBJ2-3	TRBD1	TGTGCCAGCAGCCGCACACAGGGGGCCAACACAGATACGCAGTATTTT	CASSRTQGANTDTQYF
once	TRBV5-4	TRBJ2-2	.	TGTGCCAGCAGCCTGGTGTCGGGACTCGCCACCGGGGAGCTGTTTTTT	CASSLVSGLATGELFF
.	TRBV7-9	TRBJ2-1	.	TGTGCCAGCAGCTCCAACTACAATGAGCAGTTCTTC	CASSSNYNEQFF
.	TRBV27	TRBJ2-7	.	TGTGCCAGCAGTCGGGAGTCCGGGCCTCCCGAGCAGTACTTC	CASSRESGPPEQYF
.	TRBV15	TRBJ1-5	TRBD1	TGTGCCACCAACAAGTTCTGGACAGGGAAGGTGGGGGGCAATCAGCCCCAGCATTTT	CATNKFWTGKVGGNQPQHF
.	TRBV7-9	TRBJ1-5	TRBD1	TGTGCCAGCAGCCCCGGAGAGAGCAGGGGGCTTACACAGCCCCAGCATTTT	CASSPGESRGLTQPQHF
.	TRBV7-2	TRBJ1-5	.	TGTGCCAGCAGCTTATGGAGGGATCAGCCCCAGCATTTT	CASSLWRDQPQHF